These 5 T cell receptor beta chains share one sample of origin, sequenced in a study of T cell changes during pregnancy in multiple sclerosis. The data were produced by immunoSEQ multiplex PCR, yet TCRdb's version contains in-frame clones alone and is incomplete. The sample contains 50,000 to 60,000 clones, 70% to 90% of which appear only once. The material was CD4+ T cells from peripheral blood mononuclear cells, obtained in the third trimester of pregnancy. The receptors derive from a female donor with multiple sclerosis, enrolled in a pregnancy study.

The chain joins TRBV19 to TRBJ2-7; 8 bases agree with TRBD1. V was clipped by 3 bases and J by 5 bases; unmatched bases: 6. The germline CDR1 and CDR2 sequences are LNHDA and SQIVND (reference sequence). This CDR3 contains 14 residues. CDR3 loop: CASSMGQAYDEQYF. CDR3 coding DNA: TGTGCCAGTAGTATGGGACAGGCCTACGACGAGCAGTACTTC.

The V gene is TRBV13, the J gene TRBJ2-7, with a possible D match to TRBD2 (5 bases). Germline-derived CDR1 and CDR2 are PRHDT and FYEKMQ (reference sequence). Trimming shortened V by 1 base and J by 4 bases, and 11 bases separated the two germline ends. The CDR3 is made up of 14 amino acids. CDR3 loop: CASSLAGSRYEQYF. CDR3 nucleotides: TGTGCCAGCAGCTTAGCGGGAAGTAGGTACGAGCAGTACTTC.

The CDR3 is CASSQELQGVTGYTF. Written as DNA, the CDR3 is TGTGCCAGCAGCCAAGAACTTCAGGGTGTAACTGGCTACACCTTC. The chain recombines TRBV4-2 with TRBJ1-2; a possible D gene is TRBD1 (5 bases). The CDR3 covers 15 residues. V shed 0 bases and J shed 7 bases, with 15 bases lying between them. CDR1 is LGHNA and CDR2 is YNFKEQ in the germline V gene.

The CDR3 DNA follows: TGCGCCAGCGGGGGGAGGACGGCCGGCGAGGGCTACACCTTC. As protein: CASGGRTAGEGYTF. This chain connects TRBV4-3 to TRBJ1-2, with D possibly being TRBD1 (5 bases). V was shortened by 8 bases and J by 8 bases, with 21 bases between the two germline ends. Germline assignment: CDR1 LGHNA and CDR2 YSLEER. The CDR3 runs 14 residues.

This chain uses TRBV19 with TRBJ1-4; a possible D gene is TRBD1 (5 bases). V was trimmed by 4 bases and J by 8 bases, leaving 17 bases between them. In germline, CDR1 is LNHDA, CDR2 SQIVND (reference sequence). This CDR3 is 15 amino acids long. CDR3 sequence reads: CASSSVGGNTEKLFF. The CDR3 region has the DNA TGTGCCAGTAGTAGCGTGGGGGGGAATACCGAAAAACTGTTTTTT.